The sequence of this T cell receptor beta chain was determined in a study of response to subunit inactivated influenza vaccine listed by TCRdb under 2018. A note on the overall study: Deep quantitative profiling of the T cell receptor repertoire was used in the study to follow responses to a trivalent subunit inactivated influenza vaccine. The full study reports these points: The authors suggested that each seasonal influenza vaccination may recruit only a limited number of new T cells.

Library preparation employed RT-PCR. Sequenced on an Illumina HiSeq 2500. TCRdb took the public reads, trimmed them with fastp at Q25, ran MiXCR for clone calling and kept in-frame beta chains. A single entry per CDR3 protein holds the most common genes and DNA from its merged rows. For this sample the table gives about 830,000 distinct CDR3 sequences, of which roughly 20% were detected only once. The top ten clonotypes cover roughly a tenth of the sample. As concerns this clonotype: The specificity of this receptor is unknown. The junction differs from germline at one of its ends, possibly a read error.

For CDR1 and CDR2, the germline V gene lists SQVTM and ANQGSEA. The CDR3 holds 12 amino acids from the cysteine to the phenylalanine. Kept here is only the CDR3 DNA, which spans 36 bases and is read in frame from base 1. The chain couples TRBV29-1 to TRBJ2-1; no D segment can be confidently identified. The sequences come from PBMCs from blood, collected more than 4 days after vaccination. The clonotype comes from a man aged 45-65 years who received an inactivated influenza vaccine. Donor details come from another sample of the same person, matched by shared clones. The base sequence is TGCAGCGTTGAAGACCCCCCCGGGCCAAGGATCTTC. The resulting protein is CSVEDPPGPRIF.